This T cell receptor (beta chain) was identified during a study of blood T cell repertoires in COVID-19. Per the original methods: Researchers report that nucleated cell counts were estimated from reference gene primer amplification. Assay used: immunoSEQ multiplex PCR; TCRdb lists only in-frame clones, some missing. V, J and clone size derive from that table, while D and trimming were established from the DNA sequence. The repertoire holds 270,000 or so clones, with almost 90% as singletons. CDR3 length equals 16 residues. The V and J ends lost 1 base and 0 bases respectively, with 7 bases between them. In germline, CDR1 is SGHVS, CDR2 FQNEAQ.

The receptor was derived from a woman aged 60-75 years with COVID-19, enrolled during active disease. This sequence joins TRBV7-8 and TRBJ1-6, with D unresolved. The sample comprised peripheral blood. The CDR3 nucleotides are TGTGCCAGCAGCTTAGAGGGAGGCTCCTATAATTCACCCCTCCACTTT. Translation gives CASSLEGGSYNSPLHF.